This T cell receptor beta chain was recorded in a study of spatial heterogeneity in lung cancer. This clonotype was recorded many times. TCRdb reprocessed the 5' RACE reads via MiXCR and lists one record per CDR3 protein. The sample holds around 11,000 distinct CDR3 sequences; 3.5% to 4.5% are singletons and the top ten take around 50%. This CDR3 is built from 15 residues. Germline loops: CDR1 MDHEN, CDR2 SYDVKM. V was cut by 5 bases and J by 0 bases, with 11 bases left in between. The time point here: sample taken at primary tumor resection. The sequences come from PBMCs, collected at surgery. The chain carries TRBV28 and TRBJ2-1, with unresolved D. The origin of this receptor is a female donor with early-stage non-small cell lung cancer. The CDR3 region has the DNA TGTGCCAGCAGTCCAGCGCGACACTCCTACAATGAGCAGTTCTTC. Translated: CASSPARHSYNEQFF.